This is a list of T cell receptor beta chains from one sample in a study of preoperative IRX-2 immunotherapy in early breast cancer. Using immunoSEQ multiplex PCR, the repertoire was profiled, and TCRdb retains in-frame clones only, with some absent. The repertoire has roughly 99,000 clones, around 86% of them found once; the top ten carry roughly 2%. The sample was tumor tissue, taken after IRX-2 immunotherapy. These receptors all come from a human donor with breast cancer. The CDR3 runs from the conserved cysteine through the conserved F or W. D genes are given only for firm matches. Where a row states a size, it is once, few, many or the class of an expanded clone; other rows omit it.

size	V	J	D	DNA	CDR3
once	TRBV19	TRBJ1-5	-	TGTGCCAGTAGTATAGAACGCCAGCCCCAGCATTTT	CASSIERQPQHF
-	TRBV12-5	TRBJ2-2	-	TGTGCTAGTGGTTTGACTGGGACCGGGGAGCTGTTTTTT	CASGLTGTGELFF
few	TRBV15	TRBJ2-7	-	TGTGCCACCAGCAGGGACCGCGGGGTTGATGCGCAGTACTTC	CATSRDRGVDAQYF
-	TRBV5-1	TRBJ2-2	-	TGCGCCAGCGACGTGTGGGGAGACAACACCGGGGAGCTGTTTTTT	CASDVWGDNTGELFF
-	TRBV6-8	TRBJ1-2	-	TGTGCCAGCAGTCCGAGCGGACTCGAGGCCTATGGCTACACCTTC	CASSPSGLEAYGYTF
-	TRBV7-7	TRBJ2-5	TRBD2	TGTGCCAGCAGAAGAGGCGGGAGGGCCCAAGAGACCCAGTACTTC	CASRRGGRAQETQYF
-	TRBV7-5	TRBJ2-1	-	TGTGCCAGCAGCCGGAACCAAGGGCTGGGGAGAGACAATGAGCAGTTCTTC	CASSRNQGLGRDNEQFF
-	TRBV10-1	TRBJ2-1	TRBD2	TGCGCCGGCCAGCGGGGATATGAGCAGTTCTTC	CAGQRGYEQFF
-	TRBV5-1	TRBJ2-3	-	TGCGCCAGCAGCCAAGGCCCTAGCACAGATACGCAGTATTTT	CASSQGPSTDTQYF
-	TRBV28	TRBJ2-3	-	TGTGCCAGCAACAGTGGGGCAGAGGGTATTAAGACAGATACGCAGTATTTT	CASNSGAEGIKTDTQYF
-	TRBV28	TRBJ1-6	-	TGTGCCAGCAAAGGGGCTTGGAATTCACCCCTCCACTTT	CASKGAWNSPLHF
-	TRBV5-1	TRBJ1-1	-	TGCGCCAGCAGCTTGGGCCAGGGGAGCACTGAAGCTTTCTTT	CASSLGQGSTEAFF
-	TRBV14	TRBJ1-5	-	TGTGCCAGCAGCCTTCCGGGACCTAATCAGCCCCAGCATTTT	CASSLPGPNQPQHF
-	TRBV6-8	TRBJ2-7	-	TGTGCCAGCAGGGCGGACAGCGTGGGCTACGAGCAGTACTTC	CASRADSVGYEQYF
-	TRBV19	TRBJ1-2	TRBD1	TGTGCCAGTAGTATAGTCCCGGGACAGCGATATGGCTACACCTTC	CASSIVPGQRYGYTF
-	TRBV28	TRBJ1-4	-	TGTGCCAGCAGAGGACCGAAAAATGAAAAACTGTTTTTT	CASRGPKNEKLFF
-	TRBV27	TRBJ1-4	-	TGTGCCAGCATGAGAAGAGGCAGCGAAAAACTGTTTTTT	CASMRRGSEKLFF
-	TRBV10-1	TRBJ1-1	-	TGCGCCAGCAGTAGGGACGGCCTCTTTGCTTTCTTT	CASSRDGLFAFF
-	TRBV30	TRBJ2-1	-	TGTGCCTGGAGTCATGGGAATGCGGGGCGCTCCTACAATGAGCAGTTCTTC	CAWSHGNAGRSYNEQFF
-	TRBV30	TRBJ1-1	-	TGTGCCTGGAGTGGTGCTGGAATCCCTATGAACACTGAAGCTTTCTTT	CAWSGAGIPMNTEAFF
-	TRBV6-8	TRBJ2-4	-	TGTGCCAGCAGTGACTCGCCGGGACCAATTCGAATGATCGCCAAAAACATTCAATACTTC	CASSDSPGPIRMIAKNIQYF
-	TRBV25-1	TRBJ1-5	-	TGTGCCAGCAGTGCCTTACAGGGAAATCAGCCCCAGCATTTT	CASSALQGNQPQHF
-	TRBV28	TRBJ2-7	TRBD2	TGTGCCAGCACCCCGGGGGGGGACCCAGGGTCTCAGCAGTACTTC	CASTPGGDPGSQQYF
-	TRBV28	TRBJ1-5	-	TGTGCCAGCAGTTTCAGTCTCGGGTCGCAGCCCCAGCATTTT	CASSFSLGSQPQHF
-	TRBV19	TRBJ1-1	-	TGTGCCAGTAGTATTAGGGGCAGCGAAGCTTTCTTT	CASSIRGSEAFF
-	TRBV19	TRBJ1-4	TRBD1	TGTGCCAGTAGTATCGGACAGGCATATAATGAAAAACTGTTTTTT	CASSIGQAYNEKLFF
-	TRBV28	TRBJ1-2	TRBD1	TGTGCCAGCAGTTCGGGGGGACAGGTGAAGGGCTATGGCTACACCTTC	CASSSGGQVKGYGYTF
-	TRBV15	TRBJ1-1	-	TGTGCCACCAGCAGAAAAAGGCAGGACACTGAAGCTTTCTTT	CATSRKRQDTEAFF
-	TRBV7-7	TRBJ2-3	-	TGTGCCAGCAGCTTAGCCGTAATAGCCCCAGATACGCAGTATTTT	CASSLAVIAPDTQYF
-	TRBV19	TRBJ2-2	-	TGTGCCAGTAGGTCCGGGACCATCAGTCGGGAGCTGTTTTTT	CASRSGTISRELFF
-	TRBV22-1	TRBJ2-5	-	TGTGCCAGCCGCCAGTCGGAGCAGGGACAAGAGACCCAGTACTTC	CASRQSEQGQETQYF
-	TRBV6-8	TRBJ1-3	-	TGTGCCAGCAGCCTTCGCTCTGGAAACACCATATATTTT	CASSLRSGNTIYF
-	TRBV7-4	TRBJ1-1	-	TGTGCCAGCAGCTTTCAACGGAACACTGAAGCTTTCTTT	CASSFQRNTEAFF
once	TRBV15	TRBJ1-5	-	TGTGCCACCAGCAGAGTTGATATGTTTGTGGCTAGCAATCAGCCCCAGCATTTT	CATSRVDMFVASNQPQHF
-	TRBV7-4	TRBJ1-5	TRBD1	TGTGCCAGCAGCCCGGGACAGGGCGATAGCAATCAGCCCCAGCATTTT	CASSPGQGDSNQPQHF
-	TRBV30	TRBJ1-5	-	TGTGCCTGGACCAGGGGTGGTAATCAGCCCCAGCATTTT	CAWTRGGNQPQHF
-	TRBV28	TRBJ1-5	-	TGTGCCAGCAGTTTATTAGGAGGACAGCCCCAGCATTTT	CASSLLGGQPQHF
-	TRBV5-1	TRBJ1-4	-	TGCGCCAGCAGCCGGGGGAGTGGGGTCCCACAAAATGAAAAACTGTTTTTT	CASSRGSGVPQNEKLFF